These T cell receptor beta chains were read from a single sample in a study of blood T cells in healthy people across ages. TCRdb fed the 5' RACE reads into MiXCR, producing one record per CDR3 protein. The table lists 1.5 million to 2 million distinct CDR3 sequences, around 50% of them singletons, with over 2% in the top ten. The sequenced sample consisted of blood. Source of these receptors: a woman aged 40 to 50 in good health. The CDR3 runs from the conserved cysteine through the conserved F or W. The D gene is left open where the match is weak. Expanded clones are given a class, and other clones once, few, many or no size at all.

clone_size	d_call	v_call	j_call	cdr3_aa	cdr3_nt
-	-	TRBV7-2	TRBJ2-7	CASSFPGTAEQYF	TGTGCCAGCAGCTTTCCCGGGACCGCCGAGCAGTACTTC
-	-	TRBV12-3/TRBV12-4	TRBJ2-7	CASSPSWDSYYEQYF	TGTGCCAGCAGCCCTAGTTGGGACTCTTACTACGAGCAGTACTTC
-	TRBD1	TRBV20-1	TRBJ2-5	CSAETGKTQYF	TGCAGTGCTGAGACAGGGAAGACCCAGTACTTC
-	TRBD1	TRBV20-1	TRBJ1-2	CSARLPGTVSGYTF	TGCAGTGCTAGACTGCCAGGGACAGTTTCTGGCTACACCTTC
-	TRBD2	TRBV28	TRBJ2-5	CASRTGGAVETQYF	TGTGCAAGCAGAACCGGGGGGGCCGTAGAGACCCAGTACTTC
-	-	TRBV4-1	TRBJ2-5	CASSQGDVQETQYF	TGCGCCAGCAGCCAAGGGGACGTCCAAGAGACCCAGTACTTC
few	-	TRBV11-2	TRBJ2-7	CASSLEGVVNEQYF	TGTGCCAGCAGCTTAGAAGGGGTGGTAAACGAGCAGTACTTC
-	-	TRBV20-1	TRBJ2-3	CSARDLGGITDTQYF	TGCAGTGCTAGAGATTTAGGGGGTATCACAGATACGCAGTATTTT
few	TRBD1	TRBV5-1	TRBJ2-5	CASSTNRDRVGETQYF	TGCGCCAGCAGCACCAATCGGGACAGGGTGGGAGAGACCCAGTACTTC
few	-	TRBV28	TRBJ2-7	CASSLSGMNDEQYF	TGTGCCAGCAGTTTATCGGGAATGAACGACGAGCAGTACTTC
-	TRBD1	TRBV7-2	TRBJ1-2	CASSDQANRQGGGYTF	TGTGCCAGCAGCGACCAGGCGAATCGACAGGGGGGGGGCTACACCTTC
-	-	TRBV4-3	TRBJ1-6	CASSQEAPRSVPWNSPLHF	TGCGCCAGCAGCCAAGAGGCGCCGCGGAGCGTCCCATGGAATTCACCCCTCCACTTT